These T cell receptor beta chains were read from a single sample in a study of CD8 T cells in ankylosing spondylitis. One entry per CDR3 protein results from TCRdb running MiXCR on the 5' RACE reads. Counted here are 200,000 to 300,000 distinct CDR3 sequences, about 10% occurring once; the ten biggest clones make up less than 3%. The sample taken for sequencing was blood, either unsorted or a sorted T cell fraction (not recorded which). The receptors were sampled from a male donor with ankylosing spondylitis or in good health (not recorded which). Both conserved end residues are part of each CDR3. A D gene is named only where the DNA matches it firmly. Size tells how often a clone was seen (once, few, many) or the class of an expanded clone, and some rows leave it out.

clone_size	v_call	d_call	j_call	cdr3_aa
NA	TRBV11-2	NA	TRBJ2-7	CAISEGGSYEQYF
many	TRBV15	NA	TRBJ2-3	CATSPQAGTDTQYF
many	TRBV5-1	NA	TRBJ2-3	CASGETPSTDTQYF
NA	TRBV12-3/TRBV12-4	TRBD2	TRBJ2-3	CASSFGTSGGDTQYF
NA	TRBV6-5	NA	TRBJ1-1	CASSYSRSNTEAFF
few	TRBV11-2	TRBD1	TRBJ2-1	CASSVWDRDNEQFF
NA	TRBV29-1	NA	TRBJ1-1	CSALGGGRTEAFF
many	TRBV10-3	NA	TRBJ1-5	CAISVDGNQPQHF
many	TRBV3-1	NA	TRBJ1-2	CASSQDLGAGGYTF
NA	TRBV5-1	NA	TRBJ2-7	CASSLDRDDEQYF
few	TRBV4-2	TRBD1	TRBJ2-7	CASSQGQGNYEQYF
few	TRBV20-1	TRBD1	TRBJ1-4	CSARSRTGLEKLFF
many	TRBV5-1	TRBD1	TRBJ2-3	CASSSRTGRDTQYF
many	TRBV5-1	NA	TRBJ2-5	CASSDRSQETQYF
many	TRBV5-5	NA	TRBJ2-1	CASSLAFGGYNEQFF
many	TRBV5-1	TRBD1	TRBJ2-2	CASSFSRGGPSGELFF
many	TRBV30	NA	TRBJ2-7	CAWSLTPMQQYF
NA	TRBV6-5	TRBD1	TRBJ1-1	CASSSEDRTEAFF
NA	TRBV5-1	NA	TRBJ2-6	CASSLELGRSGANVLTF
many	TRBV5-4	TRBD1	TRBJ2-4	CASSSTTGGDGKNIQYF
many	TRBV5-1	TRBD1	TRBJ1-2	CASSLAGGDYGYTF
many	TRBV12-3/TRBV12-4	NA	TRBJ1-2	CASRPTRGGYGYTF
many	TRBV5-1	TRBD1	TRBJ2-1	CASSWGQGAYNEQFF
few	TRBV18	TRBD1	TRBJ1-4	CASSHDRGRTNEKLFF
many	TRBV7-9	NA	TRBJ1-1	CASSFSEGGTEAFF
many	TRBV9	NA	TRBJ2-2	CASSDPNTGELFF
many	TRBV25-1	NA	TRBJ1-2	CASSESNVGGYGYTF
many	TRBV28	TRBD1	TRBJ1-6	CASSPGDRGGSPLHF
NA	TRBV12-3/TRBV12-4	TRBD1	TRBJ2-7	CASSPRDRGTYEQYF
few	TRBV20-1	NA	TRBJ2-7	CSARDSQSTLSEQYF
many	TRBV29-1	NA	TRBJ1-3	CSVAAGGNTIYF
NA	TRBV7-2	NA	TRBJ1-5	CASSARDQPQHF
many	TRBV19	TRBD1	TRBJ2-1	CASSPVPGQGINEQFF
many	TRBV5-1	TRBD1	TRBJ2-1	CASSLGGQGGDEQFF
few	TRBV5-1	NA	TRBJ2-1	CASSLESAYNEQFF
many	TRBV5-6	NA	TRBJ1-5	CASSLSAGPVNQPQHF
many	TRBV20-1	TRBD1	TRBJ2-1	CSAAPPGQGGEQFF
few	TRBV29-1	TRBD1	TRBJ1-1	CSVEDRQGDTEAFF
NA	TRBV20-1	NA	TRBJ2-5	CSASKAAQETQYF
many	TRBV11-2	NA	TRBJ1-5	CASSDGQNQPQHF
NA	TRBV7-9	NA	TRBJ2-6	CASSSRQSGANVLTF
NA	TRBV27	NA	TRBJ2-4	CASRGEGALAKNIQYF
few	TRBV11-2	NA	TRBJ2-1	CASSLDGVSSYNEQFF
many	TRBV10-1	NA	TRBJ1-2	CASSEQWNYGYTF
many	TRBV25-1	NA	TRBJ2-6	CASSQVSGANVLTF
few	TRBV5-1	NA	TRBJ2-7	CASTPGTSYSYEQYF
few	TRBV7-9	NA	TRBJ2-6	CASSPGLSSGANVLTF
NA	TRBV7-9	TRBD1	TRBJ2-7	CASSPPGQTYAQYF
many	TRBV7-2	NA	TRBJ1-3	CASRVPLGGRPGNTIYF
many	TRBV20-1	TRBD2	TRBJ2-5	CSLTSGRIQETQYF
NA	TRBV20-1	NA	TRBJ1-5	CSARQGLQPQHF
NA	TRBV7-9	NA	TRBJ2-7	CASSLGPRDVAYEQYF
NA	TRBV30	TRBD1	TRBJ1-2	CASTTGTGEAYTF
many	TRBV6-1	NA	TRBJ2-2	CASKTLGVGGELFF
many	TRBV30	NA	TRBJ2-1	CAWSVREQFF